These 2 T cell receptor beta chains came from one sample sequenced in a study of tumor-infiltrating lymphocytes in primary liver carcinoma. Starting material of 450 to 500 ng total RNA yielded TCR beta cDNA via a constant-region primer. Libraries for TCR beta were built through three nested multiplex PCR rounds, which together made up a slightly modified ARM-PCR procedure. Amplification in the first two PCR rounds was performed using TRBV1-TRBV30 forward primers and a C-beta reverse primer for 10 cycles each. TCRdb independently ran MiXCR on the multiplex PCR reads; one entry per CDR3 protein. The sample has 80,000 or so distinct CDR3 sequences; about two thirds are singletons. Investigators took RNA and DNA out together from 20-30 mg of unsorted bulk tissue. Sequencing was done on a sample of liver tumor tissue from sampling region 4. Noted subset: tumor region T4, right-lateral pole. These TCRs come from an older woman with primary liver carcinoma and hepatitis B virus infection.

V usage is TRBV11-2 and J usage is TRBJ2-3; 8 bases fit TRBD2. CDR1 SGHAT and CDR2 FQNNGV come from the germline V gene. CDR3 length: 14 residues. Germline trimming cut 6 bases from V and 11 bases from J; bases unmatched to any gene: 13. The CDR3 loop is CASSFRTSTNMQYF. The CDR3 nucleotides are TGTGCCAGCAGTTTCAGGACTAGCACAAATATGCAGTATTTT.

The chain joins TRBV14 to TRBJ2-7; D gene uncertain. The germline V and J ends were trimmed by 9 bases and 0 bases, with 24 bases remaining between them. The CDR3 runs to 17 residues. The germline CDR1 and CDR2 sequences are SGHDN and FVKESK. The CDR3 nucleotides are TGTGCCAGTAGCACCCGTGGACGCGAGAGTCGCTCCTACGAGCAGTACTTC. Protein product: CASSTRGRESRSYEQYF.